Listed here are 21 T cell receptor beta chains from one sample, sequenced in a study of cytomegalovirus exposure and HLA in healthy donors. Researchers ran the PCR with 60 Vbeta and 13 Jbeta primers. Assay used: immunoSEQ multiplex PCR; TCRdb lists only in-frame clones, some missing. The sample lists 180,000 or so clones, 55% to 75% occurring once. The sample comprised PBMCs. The receptor source for this set is a human donor in good health.

This clone appeared a single time. The chain combines TRBV6-1 with TRBJ1-2, with D possibly matching TRBD1 (6 bases). Germline V gives CDR1 MNHNS, CDR2 SASEGT. CDR3 size: 14 residues. V was pared by 3 bases and J by 5 bases, with 13 bases between. The CDR3 reads CASSERAQGYGYTF. CDR3 bases: TGTGCCAGCAGTGAGAGGGCCCAGGGGTATGGCTACACCTTC.

The chain couples TRBV29-1 to TRBJ1-2, with D tentatively TRBD1 (6 bases). The V gene lost 6 bases and the J gene lost 8 bases, with 19 bases spanning the gap. The CDR3 length is 13 residues. From germline, CDR1 is SQVTM and CDR2 ANQGSEA. CDR3 amino acids: CSVSTTGPGGYTF. CDR3 nucleotide sequence: TGCAGCGTCTCTACCACAGGGCCGGGGGGCTACACCTTC.

The V call is TRBV30, the J call TRBJ2-1; 12 bases agree with TRBD1. Germline V gene lookup returns CDR1 GTSNPN and CDR2 SVGIG (reference sequence). CDR3 length equals 15 residues. Trimming at V came to 1 base and at J to 12 bases, leaving 10 bases not matched to a gene. The DNA for the CDR3 is TGTGCCTGGAGTGACGGGACAGGGGGCGATTGCGGGCAGTTCTTC. Amino acid sequence: CAWSDGTGGDCGQFF.

CDR3 amino acids: CASSVDGQGGYGYTF. The CDR3 DNA is TGTGCCAGCAGCGTAGACGGACAGGGGGGCTATGGCTACACCTTC. The chain joins TRBV9 to TRBJ1-2; 10 nucleotides match TRBD1. The ends lost 0 bases at V and 4 bases at J; junction bases unmatched: 3. This CDR3 spans 15 amino acids. Germline CDR1 and CDR2: SGDLS and YYNGEE.

The chain employs TRBV2 and TRBJ1-1, with TRBD1 matching over 10 bases. The germline V gene has CDR1 SNHLY and CDR2 FYNNEI. There are 17 residues in the CDR3. Trimming took 6 bases from V and 4 from J; bases not matched to a gene: 14. The CDR3 DNA is TGTGCCAGCAGGGCCGGGACAGGGGAGTCGTTGAGCACTGAAGCTTTCTTT. It encodes CASRAGTGESLSTEAFF.

This clone occurred a few times. Distinct nucleotide sequences in the sample also encode this CDR3. The chain combines TRBV7-9 with TRBJ2-7; D is uncertain. CDR3 length equals 12 residues. Germline CDR1 SEHNR, CDR2 FQNEAQ (reference sequence). With 7 bases removed from V and 1 base from J, the gap between germline ends came to 8 bases. CDR3 bases: TGTGCCAGCACGCAGGATTCCTACGAGCAGTACTTC. Encoded protein: CASTQDSYEQYF. Combining the CDR3 with reference TRBV7-9 and TRBJ2-7 gives the whole variable domain DTGVSQNPRHKITKRGQNVTFRCDPISEHNRLYWYRQTLGQGPEFLTYFQNEAQLEKSRLLSDRFSAERPKGSFSTLEIQRTEQGDSAMYLCASTQDSYEQYFGPGTRLTVT.

This clone was seen only a few times. This chain connects TRBV6-1 to TRBJ1-1; 8 bases map to TRBD1. The germline V gene encodes CDR1 MNHNS and CDR2 SASEGT. The CDR3 length is 15 residues. The J segment lost 1 base and the V segment lost 2 bases, leaving 3 bases of the junction unmatched. The CDR3 DNA sequence: TGTGCCAGCAGTGAATCAGGGGGCCAGAACACTGAAGCTTTCTTT. It codes for CASSESGGQNTEAFF.

This chain connects TRBV6-6 to TRBJ2-3; D perhaps matches TRBD2 (5 bases). V gave up 6 bases and J gave up 8 bases, with 12 bases separating them. The CDR3 length is 12 residues. The germline gives CDR1 MNHNY, CDR2 SVGAGI (reference sequence). The CDR3 DNA reads as TGTGCCAGCAGGGGTCAAAGCGGTACGCAGTATTTT. It translates to CASRGQSGTQYF.

This clone was picked up a small number of times. CDR3 in DNA: TGTGCCAGTAGCCATTTCTCTGGGGCCAACGTCCTGACTTTC. Translating it yields CASSHFSGANVLTF. The chain carries TRBV19 and TRBJ2-6; no clear D gene. V was pared by 6 bases and J by 0 bases, with 6 bases between. Germline V gene sequence: CDR1 LNHDA, CDR2 SQIVND (reference sequence). CDR3 length equals 14 residues.

This clone was counted only a few times. This chain's CDR3 is CASSSREGTSQYF. The CDR3 nucleotides are TGTGCCAGCAGCTCCCGGGAGGGGACGAGCCAGTACTTC. This chain connects TRBV13 to TRBJ2-7; 8 bases match TRBD2. From germline, CDR1 is PRHDT and CDR2 FYEKMQ (reference sequence). The CDR3 sequence is 13 residues long. V lost 4 bases, J lost 10 bases, and 9 bases stayed unmatched.

V is TRBV7-3 and J is TRBJ2-3; TRBD1 matches 8 bases. Looked up from germline, CDR1 is SGHTA and CDR2 is FQGTGA. V shed 5 bases and J 7 bases; nucleotides not matched to a gene: 11. The CDR3 contains 15 residues. The CDR3 here is CASSLSDQGAHTQYF. CDR3 in DNA: TGTGCCAGCAGCCTGTCGGATCAGGGGGCGCATACGCAGTATTTT.

This clone was seen more than once but under ten times. This chain uses TRBV4-1 with TRBJ2-2; 7 bases are a match to TRBD2. CDR1 and CDR2 from the germline V gene are MGHRA and YSYEKL. After removal of 3 bases from V and 2 bases from J, the junction contained 6 bases not matched to a gene. The CDR3 is 16 amino acids. The DNA of the CDR3 is TGCGCCAGCAGCCATCCGGGGGGAGATAACACCGGGGAGCTGTTTTTT. It encodes CASSHPGGDNTGELFF.

The J gene is TRBJ1-2, the V gene TRBV30, with 8 bases matching TRBD1. V trimming: 2 bases; J trimming: 6 bases; junction bases outside the gene matches: 8. Looked up from germline, CDR1 is GTSNPN and CDR2 is SVGIG (reference sequence). CDR3 length: 14 amino acids. The CDR3 coding sequence is TGTGCCTGGAGTCCCAGACAGGGGTGGAATGGCTACACCTTC. Translated, it gives CAWSPRQGWNGYTF.

The genes are TRBV7-3 and TRBJ1-1; D remains ambiguous. The V and J ends lost 2 bases and 7 bases respectively, with 14 bases between them. The CDR3 spans 14 residues. Germline V gene sequence: CDR1 SGHTA, CDR2 FQGTGA. The CDR3 nucleotides are TGTGCCAGCAGCTTATCTTCCGGGTCAGATGAAGCTTTCTTT. Protein product: CASSLSSGSDEAFF.

This clone was seen a single time. The chain links TRBV19 to TRBJ1-5; D gene uncertain. Trimming shortened V by 3 bases and J by 0 bases, and 15 bases separated the two germline ends. There are 17 residues in the CDR3. Germline values: CDR1 LNHDA, CDR2 SQIVND (reference sequence). The DNA of the CDR3 is TGTGCCAGTAGTATTCGAACGACTGTGATTAGCAATCAGCCCCAGCATTTT. As protein: CASSIRTTVISNQPQHF.

The chain links TRBV7-8 to TRBJ2-7; the D gene is possibly TRBD2 (7 bases). V lost 5 bases to trimming and J lost 11 bases, with 25 bases between them. In germline, CDR1 is SGHVS, CDR2 FQNEAQ. This CDR3 contains 15 residues. The CDR3 sequence: CASSPRGGDGGEKYF. The CDR3 nucleotides read TGTGCCAGCAGCCCCAGGGGTGGCGATGGGGGGGAAAAGTACTTC.

This sequence joins TRBV30 and TRBJ2-3, with 10 bases that match TRBD2. The CDR3 is 14 amino acids. Trimming removed 8 bases from V and 0 bases from J; junction bases left unmatched: 5. Germline loops: CDR1 GTSNPN, CDR2 SVGIG (reference sequence). CDR3 region: CARTSGLSTDTQYF. CDR3 sequence (DNA): TGTGCCCGGACTAGCGGCCTTAGCACAGATACGCAGTATTTT.

The chain combines TRBV6-6 with TRBJ1-1; D call uncertain. CDR1 and CDR2 (germline): MNHNY, SVGAGI (reference sequence). The CDR3 length is 13 residues. Deletions cut 1 base from V and 3 bases from J, with 6 bases between. CDR3 region: CASSYFQDTEAFF. In DNA form, the CDR3 reads TGTGCCAGCAGTTACTTTCAGGACACTGAAGCTTTCTTT.

V usage is TRBV7-3 and J usage is TRBJ2-2; possible D gene TRBD1, 5 bases. The CDR3 length is 15 residues. Germline loops: CDR1 SGHTA, CDR2 FQGTGA. Trimming removed 7 bases at V and 4 bases at J, with 16 bases between. This CDR3 is CASTVPGFFTGELFF. CDR3 sequence (DNA): TGTGCCAGCACCGTGCCAGGGTTTTTCACCGGGGAGCTGTTTTTT.

The chain recombines TRBV7-3 with TRBJ2-3; perhaps TRBD2 as D (5 bases). V lost 5 bases and J lost 4, with 16 bases in between. This CDR3 is 15 amino acids long. Germline values: CDR1 SGHTA, CDR2 FQGTGA. The CDR3 loop reads CASSPRASGADTQYF. CDR3 bases: TGTGCCAGCAGCCCTCGGGCCTCCGGGGCAGATACGCAGTATTTT. The entire variable domain, with the rest obtained from reference TRBV7-3 and TRBJ2-3, is as follows: GAGVSQTPSNKVTEKGKYVELRCDPISGHTALYWYRQSLGQGPEFLIYFQGTGAADDSGLPNDRFFAVRPEGSVSTLKIQRTERGDSAVYLCASSPRASGADTQYFGPGTRLTVL.

This clone was detected only a few times. V is TRBV9 and J is TRBJ1-2; D possibly corresponds to TRBD1 (6 bases). CDR1 SGDLS and CDR2 YYNGEE come from the germline V gene. The CDR3 loop spans 13 amino acids. Trimming shortened V by 0 bases and J by 4 bases, and 7 bases separated the two germline ends. CDR3: CASSVGTAYGYTF. DNA for the CDR3: TGTGCCAGCAGCGTAGGGACAGCCTATGGCTACACCTTC.